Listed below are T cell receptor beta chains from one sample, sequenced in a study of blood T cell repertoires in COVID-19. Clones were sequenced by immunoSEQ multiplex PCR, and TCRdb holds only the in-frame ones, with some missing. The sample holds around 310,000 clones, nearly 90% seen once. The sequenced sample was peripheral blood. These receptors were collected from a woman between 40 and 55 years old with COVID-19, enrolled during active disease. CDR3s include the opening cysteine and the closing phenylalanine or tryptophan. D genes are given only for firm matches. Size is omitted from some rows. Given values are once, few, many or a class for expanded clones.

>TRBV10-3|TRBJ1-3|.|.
TGTGCCATCTCCGGCGGCGGCTCCTCTGGAAACACCATATATTTT
CAISGGGSSGNTIYF
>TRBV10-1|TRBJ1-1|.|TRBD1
TGCGCCAGCAGGCCGGGACAGGGGGACACTGAAGCTTTCTTT
CASRPGQGDTEAFF
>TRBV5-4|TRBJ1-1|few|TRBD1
TGTGCCAGCAGCTTGGGACAGGGTGGGACTGAAGCTTTCTTT
CASSLGQGGTEAFF
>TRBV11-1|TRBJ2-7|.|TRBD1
TGTGCCAGCAGCTCGGGACAGTACTCTTACTACGAGCAGTACTTC
CASSSGQYSYYEQYF
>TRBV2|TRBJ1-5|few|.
TGTGCCAGCAGTGAAGGTAACAATCAGCCCCAGCATTTT
CASSEGNNQPQHF
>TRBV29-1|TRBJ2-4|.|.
TGCAGCGTCCCCCTTCCCCTAATACTCAAAGCCAAAAACATTCAGTACTTC
CSVPLPLILKAKNIQYF
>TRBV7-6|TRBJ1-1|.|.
TGTGCCAGCAGCCCCGAGGGACAGAACACTGAAGCTTTCTTT
CASSPEGQNTEAFF
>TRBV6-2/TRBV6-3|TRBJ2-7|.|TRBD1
TGTGCCAGCAGTCCCGGGACAGCCTACGAGCAGTACTTC
CASSPGTAYEQYF
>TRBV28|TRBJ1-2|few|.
TGTGCCAGCAGGAGTAATACTCTTTATGGCTACACCTTC
CASRSNTLYGYTF
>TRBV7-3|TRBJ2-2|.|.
TGTGCCAGCAGCTTAGGACGGACTAACACCGGGGAGCTGTTTTTT
CASSLGRTNTGELFF
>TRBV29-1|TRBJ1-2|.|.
TGCAGCGTTGTCACAGGGAACTATGGCTACACCTTC
CSVVTGNYGYTF
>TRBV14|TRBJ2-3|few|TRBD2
TGTGCCAGCAGCCAATACTCTCTGTTCCCTAGCGGACTCACAGATACGCAGTATTTT
CASSQYSLFPSGLTDTQYF
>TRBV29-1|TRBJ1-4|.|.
TGCAGCGTTGGAGAGGGAGCAACTAATGAAAAACTGTTTTTT
CSVGEGATNEKLFF
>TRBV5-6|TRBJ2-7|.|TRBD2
TGTGCCAGCAGCCGCCCGGGGCTAGCGGGGAACGAGCAGTACTTC
CASSRPGLAGNEQYF
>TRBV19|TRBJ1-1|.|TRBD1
TGTGCCAGTAGGTCTCGACAGGGGCTGGACACTGAAGCTTTCTTT
CASRSRQGLDTEAFF
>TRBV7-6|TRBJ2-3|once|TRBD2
TGTGCCAGCAGCTTGGCGGGACTAGCGGGGGACGAAGATACGCAGTATTTT
CASSLAGLAGDEDTQYF
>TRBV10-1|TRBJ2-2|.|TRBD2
TGCGCCAGCAGTCATAGCGGGGGGGGATCCACCGGGGAGCTGTTTTTT
CASSHSGGGSTGELFF
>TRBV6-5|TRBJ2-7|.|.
TGTGCCAGCAGTTACGGACAGTACGAGCAGTACTTC
CASSYGQYEQYF
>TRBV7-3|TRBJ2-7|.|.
TGTGCCAGCAGCTGGGGCTCAGGAGAGCAGTACTTC
CASSWGSGEQYF
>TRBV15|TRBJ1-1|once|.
TGTGCCACCAGCAGAGAGATGAGACTGGGAGGCACTGAAGCTTTCTTT
CATSREMRLGGTEAFF
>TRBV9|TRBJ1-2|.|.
TGTGCCAGCAGCGTAGTCCCGCCTCGTGGCAGTGGCTACACCTTC
CASSVVPPRGSGYTF
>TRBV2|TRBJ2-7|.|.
TGTGCCAGCTTCGGCGGGGGCAGTTCCCACTACGAGCAGTACTTC
CASFGGGSSHYEQYF
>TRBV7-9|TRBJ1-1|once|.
TGTGCCAGCAGCTTATTGGGGCGAGCTTTCTTT
CASSLLGRAFF
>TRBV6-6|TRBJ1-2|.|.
TGTGCCAGCAGTTACAAGCTCCCTGAGGACTATGGCTACACCTTC
CASSYKLPEDYGYTF
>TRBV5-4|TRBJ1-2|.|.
TGTGCCAGCAGCTTCCCGGACAGAAGTTATGGCTACACCTTC
CASSFPDRSYGYTF
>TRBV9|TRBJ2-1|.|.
TGTGCCAGCTCTTATTCCAGCTCCTACAATGAGCAGTTCTTC
CASSYSSSYNEQFF
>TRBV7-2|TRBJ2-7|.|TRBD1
TGTGCCAGCAGCCGCTCCGGGACAGATTACGAGCAGTACTTC
CASSRSGTDYEQYF
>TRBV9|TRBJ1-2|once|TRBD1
TGTGCCAGCAGCGTAGACGGGACAGGAGGTGGCTACACCTTC
CASSVDGTGGGYTF
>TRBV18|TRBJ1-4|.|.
TGTGCCAGCTCACCATCCCCCCTCGGGTTCATCAACAAGGAAAAACTGTTTTTT
CASSPSPLGFINKEKLFF
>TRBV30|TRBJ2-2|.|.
TGTGCCTGGAGTGTGTTCACAGACACCGGGGAGCTGTTTTTT
CAWSVFTDTGELFF
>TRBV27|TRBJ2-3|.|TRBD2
TGTGCCAGCAGTTTATCAAAGCGGGAGGGAACGCAGTATTTT
CASSLSKREGTQYF
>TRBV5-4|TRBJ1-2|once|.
TGTGCCAGCAGCCGCCGGGGGGCGGATGGCTACACCTTC
CASSRRGADGYTF
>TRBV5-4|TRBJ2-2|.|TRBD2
TGTGCCAGCAGCTTGAATCCAGCGGGAGTCACCGGGGAGCTGTTTTTT
CASSLNPAGVTGELFF
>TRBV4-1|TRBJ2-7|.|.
TGCGCCAGCAGCCAAACCCCAGGGGAGAGCTCCTACGAGCAGTACTTC
CASSQTPGESSYEQYF
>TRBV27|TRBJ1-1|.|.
TGTGCCAGCAGTTTTGGAGCACTCGGAGGTCGCACTGAAGCTTTCTTT
CASSFGALGGRTEAFF
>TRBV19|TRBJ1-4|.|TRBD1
TGTGCCAGTAGTGTGGAACGGGACAGGGGGAACGAAAAACTGTTTTTT
CASSVERDRGNEKLFF
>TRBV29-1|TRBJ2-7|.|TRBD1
TGCAGCGCCAGGGGGATTGGGTACGAGCAGTACTTC
CSARGIGYEQYF
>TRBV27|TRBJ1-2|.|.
TGTGCCAGCAGTTCTCTGGGAGAGAGCTATGGCTACACCTTC
CASSSLGESYGYTF
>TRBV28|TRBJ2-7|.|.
TGTGCCAGCAGACCTTGGGGGATGGGAGGGACAGGACTTTACGAGCAGTACTTC
CASRPWGMGGTGLYEQYF
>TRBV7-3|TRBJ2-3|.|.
TGTGCCAGCAGCCACGGGGGAAGCACAGATACGCAGTATTTT
CASSHGGSTDTQYF
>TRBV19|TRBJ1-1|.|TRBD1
TGTGCCAGTAGTCCCCGGGACAGGGCGAACACTGAAGCTTTCTTT
CASSPRDRANTEAFF
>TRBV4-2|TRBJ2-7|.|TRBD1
TGTGCCAGCAGCCAACTTGGGACAGGGGCTCCCTACGAGCAGTACTTC
CASSQLGTGAPYEQYF
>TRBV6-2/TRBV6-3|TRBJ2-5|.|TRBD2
TGTGCCAGCAGTCAAACTAGCGGGAGAGGTCAAGAGACCCAGTACTTC
CASSQTSGRGQETQYF
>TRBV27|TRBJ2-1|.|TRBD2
TGTGCCAGCAGTTTTGTTCGGACTAGCGGGCAGACCCACTACAATGAGCAGTTCTTC
CASSFVRTSGQTHYNEQFF
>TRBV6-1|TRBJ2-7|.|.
TGTGCCAGCAGTGAGGCCAGTTTTTCCTACGAGCAGTACTTC
CASSEASFSYEQYF
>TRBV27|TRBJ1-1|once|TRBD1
TGTGCCAGCAGTTTACTACAGGGGGTGAACACTGAAGCTTTCTTT
CASSLLQGVNTEAFF
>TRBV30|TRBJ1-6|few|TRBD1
TGTGCCTGGAGTATAGAGTACAGGGGGAGCTCCTATAATTCACCCCTCCACTTT
CAWSIEYRGSSYNSPLHF
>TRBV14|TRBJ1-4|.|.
TGTGCCAGCAGCCAAGAACCCCCGGGTGTAGCAACTAATGAAAAACTGTTTTTT
CASSQEPPGVATNEKLFF
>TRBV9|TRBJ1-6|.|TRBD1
TGTGCCAGCAGCGTAGGGACAGGGAATTCACCCCTCCACTTT
CASSVGTGNSPLHF
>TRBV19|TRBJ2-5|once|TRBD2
TGTGCCAGTAGTACCTATCGGACTAGCGGCCAAGAGACCCAGTACTTC
CASSTYRTSGQETQYF
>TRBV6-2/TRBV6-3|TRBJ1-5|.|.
TGTGCCAGCAGTTCCCGAAGGAGGGGGGGAGGCAATCAGCCCCAGCATTTT
CASSSRRRGGGNQPQHF
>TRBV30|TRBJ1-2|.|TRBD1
TGTGCCTGGAGTCTACATACTTCAGGGGGCTTTGGCTACACCTTC
CAWSLHTSGGFGYTF
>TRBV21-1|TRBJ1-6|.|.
TGTGCCAGCAGCCCTTGGAAGGGGGAAAGTTCACCCCTCCACTTT
CASSPWKGESSPLHF
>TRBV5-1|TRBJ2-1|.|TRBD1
TGCGCCAGCAGCCCACCGGGACAGGTTGACTACAATGAGCAGTTCTTC
CASSPPGQVDYNEQFF
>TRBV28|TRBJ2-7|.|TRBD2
TGTGCCAGCAGTGGGGGGGCTAGCGGGCACGAGCAGTACTTC
CASSGGASGHEQYF
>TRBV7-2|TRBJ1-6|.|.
TGTGCCAGCAGCTTATTCGGCGGGCTATCGGATTCACCCCTCCACTTT
CASSLFGGLSDSPLHF